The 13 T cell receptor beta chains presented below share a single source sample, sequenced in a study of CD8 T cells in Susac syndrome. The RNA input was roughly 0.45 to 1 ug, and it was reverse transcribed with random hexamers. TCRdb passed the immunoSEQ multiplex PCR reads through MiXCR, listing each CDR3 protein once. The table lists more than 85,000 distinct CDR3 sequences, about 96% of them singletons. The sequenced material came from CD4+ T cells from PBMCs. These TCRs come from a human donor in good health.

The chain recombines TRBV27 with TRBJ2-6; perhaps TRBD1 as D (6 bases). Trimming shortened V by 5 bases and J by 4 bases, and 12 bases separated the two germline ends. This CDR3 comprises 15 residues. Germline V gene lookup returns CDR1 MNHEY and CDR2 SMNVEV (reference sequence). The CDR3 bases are TGTGCCAGCAGTCCATACAGGGCCGGGGCCAACGTCCTGACTTTC. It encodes CASSPYRAGANVLTF.

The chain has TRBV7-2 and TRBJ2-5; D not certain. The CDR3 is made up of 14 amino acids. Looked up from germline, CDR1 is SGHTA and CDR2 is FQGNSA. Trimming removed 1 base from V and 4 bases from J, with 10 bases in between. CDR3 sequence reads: CASSLGRAIETQYF. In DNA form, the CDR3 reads TGTGCCAGCAGCTTAGGGCGTGCTATAGAGACCCAGTACTTC. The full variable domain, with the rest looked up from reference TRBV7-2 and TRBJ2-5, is GAGVSQSPSNKVTEKGKDVELRCDPISGHTALYWYRQSLGQGLEFLIYFQGNSAPDKSGLPSDRFSAERTGGSVSTLTIQRTQQEDSAVYLCASSLGRAIETQYFGPGTRLLVL.

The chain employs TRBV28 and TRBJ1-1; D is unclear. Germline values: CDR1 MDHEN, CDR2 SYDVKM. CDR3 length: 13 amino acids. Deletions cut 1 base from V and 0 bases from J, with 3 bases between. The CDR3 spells CASSLLMNTEAFF. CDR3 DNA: TGTGCCAGCAGTTTATTAATGAACACTGAAGCTTTCTTT.

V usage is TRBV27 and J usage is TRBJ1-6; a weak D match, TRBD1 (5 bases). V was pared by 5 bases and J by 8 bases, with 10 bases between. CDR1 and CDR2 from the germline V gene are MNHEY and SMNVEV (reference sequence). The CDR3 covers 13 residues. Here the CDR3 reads CASSQRGDSPLHF. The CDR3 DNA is TGTGCCAGCAGTCAGCGGGGGGATTCACCCCTCCACTTT.

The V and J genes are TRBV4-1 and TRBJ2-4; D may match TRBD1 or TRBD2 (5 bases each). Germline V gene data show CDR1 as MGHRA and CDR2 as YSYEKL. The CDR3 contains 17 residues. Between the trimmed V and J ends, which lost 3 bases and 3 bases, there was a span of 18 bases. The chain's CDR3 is CASSHPGTQRGKNIQYF. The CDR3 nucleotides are TGCGCCAGCAGCCACCCCGGGACCCAAAGGGGCAAAAACATTCAGTACTTC.

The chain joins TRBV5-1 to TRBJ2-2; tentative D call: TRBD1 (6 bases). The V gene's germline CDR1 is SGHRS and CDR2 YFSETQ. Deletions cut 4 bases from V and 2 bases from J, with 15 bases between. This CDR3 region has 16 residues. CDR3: CASSVPGAQNTGELFF. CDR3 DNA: TGCGCCAGCAGCGTACCAGGGGCTCAAAACACCGGGGAGCTGTTTTTT.

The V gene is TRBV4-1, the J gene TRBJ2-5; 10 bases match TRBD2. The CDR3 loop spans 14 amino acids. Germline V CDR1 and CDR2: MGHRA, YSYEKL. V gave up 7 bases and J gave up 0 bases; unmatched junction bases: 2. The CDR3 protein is CASKTSGDQETQYF. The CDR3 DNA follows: TGCGCCAGCAAAACTAGCGGGGACCAAGAGACCCAGTACTTC.

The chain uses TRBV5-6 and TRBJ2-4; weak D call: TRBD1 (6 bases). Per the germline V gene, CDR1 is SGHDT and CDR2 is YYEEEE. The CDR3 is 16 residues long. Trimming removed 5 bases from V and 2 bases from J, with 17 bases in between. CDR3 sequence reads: CASSYTPGTSKNIQYF. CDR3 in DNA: TGTGCCAGCAGTTACACTCCCGGGACATCCAAAAACATTCAGTACTTC.

CDR3 nucleotide sequence: TGCAGCGTCGGGACAGGGAGCTACGAGCAGTACTTC. It yields the protein CSVGTGSYEQYF. J is TRBJ2-7 and V is TRBV29-1, with 9 bases that match TRBD1. The CDR3 totals 12 residues. V shed 6 bases and J 3 bases; nucleotides not matched to a gene: 3. Germline CDR1 and CDR2: SQVTM and ANQGSEA.

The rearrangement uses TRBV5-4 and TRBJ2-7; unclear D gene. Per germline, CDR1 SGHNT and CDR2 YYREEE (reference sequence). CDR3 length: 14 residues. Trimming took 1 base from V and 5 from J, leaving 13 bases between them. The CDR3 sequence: CASSLNRVTDEQYF. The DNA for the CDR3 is TGTGCCAGCAGCTTGAATAGGGTAACCGACGAGCAGTACTTC.

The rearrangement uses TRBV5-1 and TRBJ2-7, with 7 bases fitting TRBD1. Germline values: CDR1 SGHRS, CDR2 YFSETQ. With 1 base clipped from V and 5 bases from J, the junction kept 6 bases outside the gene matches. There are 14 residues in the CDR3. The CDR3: CASSLTGELNEQYF. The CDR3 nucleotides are TGCGCCAGCAGCTTGACAGGGGAACTTAACGAGCAGTACTTC.

CDR3 region: CATSIQPGLGELFF. CDR3 sequence (DNA): TGTGCCACCAGCATTCAACCCGGGCTCGGGGAGCTGTTTTTT. The V call is TRBV15, the J call TRBJ2-2; D unresolved. V lost 4 bases and J 7 bases, leaving 13 bases between the germline ends. The CDR3 has 14 amino acids. Germline V gene sequence: CDR1 LNHNV, CDR2 YYDKDF (reference sequence).

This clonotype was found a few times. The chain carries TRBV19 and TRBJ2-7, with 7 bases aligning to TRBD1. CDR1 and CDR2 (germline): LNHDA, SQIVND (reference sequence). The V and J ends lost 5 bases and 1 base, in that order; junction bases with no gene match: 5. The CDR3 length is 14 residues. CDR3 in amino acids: CASSPRTGSYEQYF. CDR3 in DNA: TGTGCCAGTAGTCCCCGGACAGGTTCCTACGAGCAGTACTTC.